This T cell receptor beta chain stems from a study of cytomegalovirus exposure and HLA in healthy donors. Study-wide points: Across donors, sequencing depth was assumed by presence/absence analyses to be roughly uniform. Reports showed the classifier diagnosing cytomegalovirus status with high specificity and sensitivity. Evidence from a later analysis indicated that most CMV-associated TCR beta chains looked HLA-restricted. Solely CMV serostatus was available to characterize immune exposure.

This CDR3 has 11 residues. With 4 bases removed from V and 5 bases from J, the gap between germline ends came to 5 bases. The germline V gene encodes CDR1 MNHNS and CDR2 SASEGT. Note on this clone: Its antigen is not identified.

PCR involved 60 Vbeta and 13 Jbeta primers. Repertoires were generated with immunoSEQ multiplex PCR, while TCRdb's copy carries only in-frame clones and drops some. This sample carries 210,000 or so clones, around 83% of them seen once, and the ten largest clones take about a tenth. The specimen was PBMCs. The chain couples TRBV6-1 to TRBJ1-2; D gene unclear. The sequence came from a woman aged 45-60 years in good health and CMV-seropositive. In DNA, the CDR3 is TGTGCCAGCAGTGGCGCTTATGGCTACACCTTC. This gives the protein CASSGAYGYTF.